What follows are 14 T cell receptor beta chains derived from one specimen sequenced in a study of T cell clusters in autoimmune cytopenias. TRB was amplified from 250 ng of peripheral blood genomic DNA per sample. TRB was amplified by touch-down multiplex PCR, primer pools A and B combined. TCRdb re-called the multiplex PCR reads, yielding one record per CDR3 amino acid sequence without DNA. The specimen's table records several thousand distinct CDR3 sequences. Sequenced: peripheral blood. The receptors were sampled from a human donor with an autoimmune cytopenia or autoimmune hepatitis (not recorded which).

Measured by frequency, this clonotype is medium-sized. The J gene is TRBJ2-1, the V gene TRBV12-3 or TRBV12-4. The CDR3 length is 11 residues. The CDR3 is CASSYFNEQFF.

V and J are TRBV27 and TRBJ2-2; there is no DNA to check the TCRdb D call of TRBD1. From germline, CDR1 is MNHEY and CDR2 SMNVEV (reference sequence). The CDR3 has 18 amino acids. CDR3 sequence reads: CASSARDRGFRNTGELFF.

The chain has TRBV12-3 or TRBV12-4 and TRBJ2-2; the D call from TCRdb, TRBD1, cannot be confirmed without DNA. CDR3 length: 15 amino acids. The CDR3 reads CASSLTQGNTGELFF.

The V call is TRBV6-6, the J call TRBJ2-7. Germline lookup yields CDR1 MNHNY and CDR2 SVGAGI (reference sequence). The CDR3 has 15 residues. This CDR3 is CASSPQSGFLYEQYF.

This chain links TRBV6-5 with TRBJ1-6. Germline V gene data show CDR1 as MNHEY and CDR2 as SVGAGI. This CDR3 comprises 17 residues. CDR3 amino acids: CASSYLGDSSYNSPLHF.

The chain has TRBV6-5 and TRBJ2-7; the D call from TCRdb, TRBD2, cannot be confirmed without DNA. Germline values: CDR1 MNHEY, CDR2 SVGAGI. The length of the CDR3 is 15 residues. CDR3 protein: CASSTTSGGSYEQYF.

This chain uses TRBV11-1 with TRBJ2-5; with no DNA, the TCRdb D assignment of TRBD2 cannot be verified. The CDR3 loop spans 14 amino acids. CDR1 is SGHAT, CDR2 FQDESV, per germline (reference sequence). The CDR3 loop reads CASSPRLARETQYF.

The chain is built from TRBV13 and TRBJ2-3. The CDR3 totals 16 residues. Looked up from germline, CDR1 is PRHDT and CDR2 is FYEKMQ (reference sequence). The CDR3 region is CASSLLVRVGTDTQYF.

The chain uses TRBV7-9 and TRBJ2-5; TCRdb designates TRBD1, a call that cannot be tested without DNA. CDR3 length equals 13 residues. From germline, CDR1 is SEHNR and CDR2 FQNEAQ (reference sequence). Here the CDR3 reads CATQTGGLETQYF.

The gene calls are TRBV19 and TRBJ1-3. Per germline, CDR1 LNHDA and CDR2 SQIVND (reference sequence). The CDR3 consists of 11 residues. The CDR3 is CASSPRNTIYF.

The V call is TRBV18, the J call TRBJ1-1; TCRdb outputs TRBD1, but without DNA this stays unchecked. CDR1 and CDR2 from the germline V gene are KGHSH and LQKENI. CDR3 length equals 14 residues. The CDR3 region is CASSSGHPRTEAFF.

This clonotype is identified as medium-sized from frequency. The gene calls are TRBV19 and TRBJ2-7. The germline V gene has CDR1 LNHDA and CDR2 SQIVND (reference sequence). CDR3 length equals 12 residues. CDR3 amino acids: CASSPTPYEQYF.

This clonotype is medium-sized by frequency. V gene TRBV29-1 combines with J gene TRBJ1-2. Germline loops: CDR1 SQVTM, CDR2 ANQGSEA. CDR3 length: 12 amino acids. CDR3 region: CSVLGANYGYTF.

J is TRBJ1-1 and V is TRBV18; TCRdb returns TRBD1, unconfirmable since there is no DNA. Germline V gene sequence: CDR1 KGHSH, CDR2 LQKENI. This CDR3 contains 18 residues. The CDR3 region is CASSQKSPLGAGSTEAFF. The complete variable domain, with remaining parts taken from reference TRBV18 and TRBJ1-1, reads NAGVMQNPRHLVRRRGQEARLRCSPMKGHSHVYWYRQLPEEGLKFMVYLQKENIIDESGMPKERFSAEFPKEGPSILRIQQVVRGDSAAYFCASSQKSPLGAGSTEAFFGQGTRLTVV.